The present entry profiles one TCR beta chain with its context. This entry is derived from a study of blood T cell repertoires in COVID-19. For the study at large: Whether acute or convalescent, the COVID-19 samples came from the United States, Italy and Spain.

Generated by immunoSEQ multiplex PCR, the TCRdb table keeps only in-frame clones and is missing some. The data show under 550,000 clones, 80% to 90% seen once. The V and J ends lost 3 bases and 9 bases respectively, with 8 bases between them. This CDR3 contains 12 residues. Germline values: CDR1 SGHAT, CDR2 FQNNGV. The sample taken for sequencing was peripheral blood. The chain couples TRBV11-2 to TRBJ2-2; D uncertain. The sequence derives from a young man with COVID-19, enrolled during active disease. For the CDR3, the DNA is TGTGCCAGCAGCTTCGGGTTCCGGGAGCTGTTTTTT. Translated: CASSFGFRELFF.